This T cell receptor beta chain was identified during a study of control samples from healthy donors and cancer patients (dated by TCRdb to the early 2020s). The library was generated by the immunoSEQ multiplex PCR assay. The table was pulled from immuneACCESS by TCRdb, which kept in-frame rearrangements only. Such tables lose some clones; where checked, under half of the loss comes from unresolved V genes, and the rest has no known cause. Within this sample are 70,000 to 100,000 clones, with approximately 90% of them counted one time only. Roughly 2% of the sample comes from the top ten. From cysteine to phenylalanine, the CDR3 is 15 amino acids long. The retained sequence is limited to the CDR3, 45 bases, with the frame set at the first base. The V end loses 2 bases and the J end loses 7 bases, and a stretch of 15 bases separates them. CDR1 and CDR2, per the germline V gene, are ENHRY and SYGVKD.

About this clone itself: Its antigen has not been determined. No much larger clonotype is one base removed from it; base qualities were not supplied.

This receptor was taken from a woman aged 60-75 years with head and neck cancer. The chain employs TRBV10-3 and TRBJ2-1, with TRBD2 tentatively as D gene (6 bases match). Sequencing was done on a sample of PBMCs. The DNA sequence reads TGTGCCATCAGTGAGCCGAGGGCGGGGATTAATGAGCAGTTCTTC. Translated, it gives CAISEPRAGINEQFF.